This T cell receptor (beta chain) was sequenced for a study of human T cells and chemical hapten exposure. Whole blood, unfractionated, served as the material for total RNA extraction. The length of the CDR3 is 16 residues. Trimming left V 4 bases short and J 5 bases short, with 17 bases between. Germline-derived CDR1 and CDR2 are PRHDT and FYEKMQ (reference sequence). As the library was built, unique molecular identifiers were attached to individual cDNA molecules. TCRdb itself ran the 5' RACE reads through MiXCR, one entry per CDR3 protein. The sample contains 110,000 to 150,000 distinct CDR3 sequences, 4.1% of which appear only once.

This TCR was recovered from a female donor in good health. This rearrangement joins TRBV13 to TRBJ2-2; D gene unclear. CDR3 protein: CASSSPLPSGTGELFF. CDR3 in DNA: TGTGCCAGCAGCTCGCCCCTACCTTCCGGGACCGGGGAGCTGTTTTTT.